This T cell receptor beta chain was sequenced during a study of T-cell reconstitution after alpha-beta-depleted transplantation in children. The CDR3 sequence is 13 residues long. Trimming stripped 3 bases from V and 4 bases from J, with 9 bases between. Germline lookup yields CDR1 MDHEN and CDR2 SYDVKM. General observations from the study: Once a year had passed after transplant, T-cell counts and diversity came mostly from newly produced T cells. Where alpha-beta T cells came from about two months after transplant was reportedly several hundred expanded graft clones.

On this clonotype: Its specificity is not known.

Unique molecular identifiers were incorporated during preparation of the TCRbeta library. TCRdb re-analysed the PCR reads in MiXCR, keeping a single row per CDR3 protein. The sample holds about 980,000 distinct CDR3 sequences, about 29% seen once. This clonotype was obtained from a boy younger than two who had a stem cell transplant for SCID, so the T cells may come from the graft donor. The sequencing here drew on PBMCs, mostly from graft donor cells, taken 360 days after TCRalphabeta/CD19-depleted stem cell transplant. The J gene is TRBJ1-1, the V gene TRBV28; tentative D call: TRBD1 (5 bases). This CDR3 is CASSFPGTTEAFF. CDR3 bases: TGTGCCAGCAGTTTCCCAGGGACCACTGAAGCTTTCTTT. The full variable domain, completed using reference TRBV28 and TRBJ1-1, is DVKVTQSSRYLVKRTGEKVFLECVQDMDHENMFWYRQDPGLGLRLIYFSYDVKMKEKGDIPEGYSVSREKKERFSLILESASTNQTSMYLCASSFPGTTEAFFGQGTRLTVV.